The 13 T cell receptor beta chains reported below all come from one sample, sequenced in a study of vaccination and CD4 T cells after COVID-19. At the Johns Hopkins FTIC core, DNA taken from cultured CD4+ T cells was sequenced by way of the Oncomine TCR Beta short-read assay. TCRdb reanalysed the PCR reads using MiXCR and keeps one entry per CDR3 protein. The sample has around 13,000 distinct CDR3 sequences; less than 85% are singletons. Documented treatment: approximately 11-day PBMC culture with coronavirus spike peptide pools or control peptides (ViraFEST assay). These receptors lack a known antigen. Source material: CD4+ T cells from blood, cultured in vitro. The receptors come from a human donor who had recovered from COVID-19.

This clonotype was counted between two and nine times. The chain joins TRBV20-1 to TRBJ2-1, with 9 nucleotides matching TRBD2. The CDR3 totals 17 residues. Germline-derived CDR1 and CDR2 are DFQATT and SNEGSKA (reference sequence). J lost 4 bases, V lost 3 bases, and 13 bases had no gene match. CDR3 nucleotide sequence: TGCAGTGCTAGTGTGGTTTCGGGGCTAGCGGGATACAATGAGCAGTTCTTC. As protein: CSASVVSGLAGYNEQFF.

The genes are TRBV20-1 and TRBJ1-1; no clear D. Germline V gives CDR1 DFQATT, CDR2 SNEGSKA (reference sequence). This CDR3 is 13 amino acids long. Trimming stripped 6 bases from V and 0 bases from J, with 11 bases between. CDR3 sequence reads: CSAPAEMNTEAFF. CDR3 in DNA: TGCAGTGCCCCGGCGGAGATGAACACTGAAGCTTTCTTT.

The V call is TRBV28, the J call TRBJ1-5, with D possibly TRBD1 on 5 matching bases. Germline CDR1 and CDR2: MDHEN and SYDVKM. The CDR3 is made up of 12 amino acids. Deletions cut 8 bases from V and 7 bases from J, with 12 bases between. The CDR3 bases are TGTGCCAGCGACGGGGCCTGGCAGCCCCAGCATTTT. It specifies CASDGAWQPQHF.

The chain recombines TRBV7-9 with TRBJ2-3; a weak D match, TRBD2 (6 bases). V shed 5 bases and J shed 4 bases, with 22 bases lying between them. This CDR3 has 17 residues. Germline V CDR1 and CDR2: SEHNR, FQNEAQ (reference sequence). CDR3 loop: CASSPPRALASADTQYF. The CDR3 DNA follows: TGTGCCAGCAGCCCCCCGAGGGCTCTAGCTAGCGCAGATACGCAGTATTTT. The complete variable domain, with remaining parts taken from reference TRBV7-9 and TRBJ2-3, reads DTGVSQNPRHKITKRGQNVTFRCDPISEHNRLYWYRQTLGQGPEFLTYFQNEAQLEKSRLLSDRFSAERPKGSFSTLEIQRTEQGDSAMYLCASSPPRALASADTQYFGPGTRLTVL.

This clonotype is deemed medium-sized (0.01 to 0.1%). The CDR3 coding sequence is TGTGCCAGCAGCCCATATATAAGCACAGATACGCAGTATTTT. Translation gives CASSPYISTDTQYF. This chain joins TRBV7-3 and TRBJ2-3, with D unclear. The CDR3 extends over 14 amino acids. Germline CDR1 reads SGHTA; CDR2 reads FQGTGA. Trimming shortened V by 5 bases and J by 0 bases, and 9 bases separated the two germline ends.

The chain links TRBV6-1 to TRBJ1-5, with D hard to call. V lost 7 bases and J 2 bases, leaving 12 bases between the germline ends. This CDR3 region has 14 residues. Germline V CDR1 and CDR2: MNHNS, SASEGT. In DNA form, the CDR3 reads TGTGCCAGCATACTTAAACAGCGCAATCAGCCCCAGCATTTT. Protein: CASILKQRNQPQHF.

The CDR3 sequence: CSARGLGPGELFF. The CDR3, as DNA: TGCAGTGCTAGAGGACTAGGGCCCGGGGAGCTGTTTTTT. The rearrangement joins TRBV20-1 to TRBJ2-2, with D possibly matching TRBD2 (6 bases). The germline CDR1 and CDR2 sequences are DFQATT and SNEGSKA (reference sequence). V was trimmed by 1 base and J by 6 bases, leaving 9 bases between them. The CDR3 consists of 13 residues.

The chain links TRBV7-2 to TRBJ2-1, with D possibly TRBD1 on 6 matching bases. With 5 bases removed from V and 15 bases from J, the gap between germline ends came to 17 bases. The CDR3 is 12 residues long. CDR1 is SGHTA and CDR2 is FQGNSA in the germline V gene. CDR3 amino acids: CASSLTGREVFF. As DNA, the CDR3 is TGTGCCAGCAGCCTCACAGGGCGTGAGGTGTTCTTC.

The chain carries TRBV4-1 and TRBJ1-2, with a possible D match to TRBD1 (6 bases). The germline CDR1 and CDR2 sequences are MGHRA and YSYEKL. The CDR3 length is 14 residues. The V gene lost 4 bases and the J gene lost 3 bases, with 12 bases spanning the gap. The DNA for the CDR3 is TGCGCCAGCAGCCCCCTGACAGGAGACTATGGCTACACCTTC. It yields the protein CASSPLTGDYGYTF.

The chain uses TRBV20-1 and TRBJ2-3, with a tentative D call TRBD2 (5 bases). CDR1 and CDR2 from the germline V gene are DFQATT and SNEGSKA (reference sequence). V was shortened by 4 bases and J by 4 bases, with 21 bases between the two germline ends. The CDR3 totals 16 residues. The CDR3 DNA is TGCAGTGCTAATCGTCCAACTACTAGAGGTGCAGATACGCAGTATTTT. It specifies CSANRPTTRGADTQYF.

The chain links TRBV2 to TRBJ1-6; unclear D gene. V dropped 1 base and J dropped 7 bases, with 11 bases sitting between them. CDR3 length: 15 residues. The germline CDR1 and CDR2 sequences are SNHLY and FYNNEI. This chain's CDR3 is CASSEGPPLNSPLHF. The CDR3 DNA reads TGTGCCAGCAGTGAAGGCCCTCCTCTAAATTCACCCCTCCACTTT.

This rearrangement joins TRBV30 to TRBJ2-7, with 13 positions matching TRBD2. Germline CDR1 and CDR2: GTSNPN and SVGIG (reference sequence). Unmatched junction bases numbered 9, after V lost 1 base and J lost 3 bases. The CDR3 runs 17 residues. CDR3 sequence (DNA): TGTGCCTGGAGTGCCGGGACTAGCGGGATCGCCTTCTACGAGCAGTACTTC. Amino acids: CAWSAGTSGIAFYEQYF.

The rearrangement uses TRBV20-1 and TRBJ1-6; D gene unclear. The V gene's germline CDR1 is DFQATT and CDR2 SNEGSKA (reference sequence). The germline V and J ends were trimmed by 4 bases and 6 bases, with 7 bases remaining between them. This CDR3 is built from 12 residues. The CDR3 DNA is TGCAGTGCTAAAGGCGGTAATTCACCCCTCCACTTT. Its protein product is CSAKGGNSPLHF.